This passage covers 8 T cell receptor beta chains from one sample sequenced in a study of Graves' ophthalmopathy and Graves' hyperthyroidism. RNA transcripts provided the template for amplifying TCR beta CDR3 regions. HTBI-primed RT-PCR formed the first round, and a multiplex PCR formed the second. TCRdb itself ran the multiplex PCR reads through MiXCR, one entry per CDR3 protein. Of about 620,000 distinct CDR3 sequences listed, 22% are singletons. The sequenced sample consisted of peripheral blood. These TCRs come from a woman aged 18-29 years with stable Graves' hyperthyroidism. Some clones in this sample may be carry-over from other donors' samples.

The CDR3 spells CASSPSGASHEQYF. The CDR3 coding sequence is TGTGCCAGCAGTCCCTCCGGGGCCTCACATGAGCAGTACTTC. The rearrangement links TRBV12-3 or TRBV12-4 to TRBJ2-7; TRBD1 or TRBD2 may be the D gene (5 bases each). The CDR3 runs 14 residues. V was trimmed by 5 bases and J by 7 bases, leaving 18 bases between them.

This clonotype was recorded at least ten times. The chain has TRBV13 and TRBJ1-1; D not resolved. The CDR3 has 12 amino acids. CDR1 is PRHDT, CDR2 FYEKMQ, per germline (reference sequence). Trimming removed 5 bases at V and 7 bases at J, with 11 bases between. The CDR3 sequence: CASSAARLEAFF. CDR3 bases: TGTGCCAGCAGCGCCGCAAGGCTTGAAGCTTTCTTT.

This clonotype was detected many times. The chain has TRBV6-2 or TRBV6-3 and TRBJ2-7; the D gene is possibly TRBD2 (6 bases). Per the germline V gene, CDR1 is MNHEY and CDR2 is SVGEGT. CDR3 length: 13 amino acids. Trimming pared 6 bases from V and 2 bases from J, leaving 11 bases between. CDR3 coding DNA: TGTGCCAGCAGAAAGGACTATCCCTACGAGCAGTACTTC. It is translated as CASRKDYPYEQYF.

This clonotype was observed a few times. J is TRBJ2-5 and V is TRBV20-1, with 8 nucleotides matching TRBD1. V trimming: 1 base; J trimming: 5 bases; junction bases outside the gene matches: 6. This CDR3 is built from 14 residues. CDR1 is DFQATT and CDR2 is SNEGSKA in the germline V gene (reference sequence). CDR3: CSARAGGIAETQYF. The CDR3 coding sequence is TGCAGTGCTAGAGCAGGGGGCATCGCCGAGACCCAGTACTTC.

In its sample, this clonotype was seen a few times. V usage is TRBV3-1 and J usage is TRBJ2-5; maybe TRBD2 (5 bases). Trimming took off 3 bases at V and 4 bases at J, with 18 bases between the two ends. This CDR3 spans 16 amino acids. The germline CDR1 and CDR2 sequences are LGHDT and YNNKEL (reference sequence). CDR3: CASSHHGGGPLETQYF. The CDR3, as DNA: TGTGCCAGCAGCCATCATGGAGGTGGACCCCTAGAGACCCAGTACTTC.

V and J are TRBV19 and TRBJ2-7; D is tentatively TRBD1 or TRBD2 (5 bases each). The CDR3 runs to 14 residues. V lost 6 bases and J lost 3, with 15 bases in between. Per germline, CDR1 LNHDA and CDR2 SQIVND (reference sequence). CDR3 in DNA: TGTGCCAGTAGCGTCGGGGCGAATCTCTACGAGCAGTACTTC. Translation gives CASSVGANLYEQYF. The full variable domain, completed using reference TRBV19 and TRBJ2-7, is DGGITQSPKYLFRKEGQNVTLSCEQNLNHDAMYWYRQDPGQGLRLIYYSQIVNDFQKGDIAEGYSVSREKKESFPLTVTSAQKNPTAFYLCASSVGANLYEQYFGPGTRLTVT.

The chain joins TRBV6-1 to TRBJ2-7; D not resolved. From germline, CDR1 is MNHNS and CDR2 SASEGT. V lost 3 bases to trimming and J lost 0 bases, with 6 bases between them. The CDR3 has 13 amino acids. CDR3 coding DNA: TGTGCCAGCAGTGAGCAGATCTCCTACGAGCAGTACTTC. Its protein is CASSEQISYEQYF.

There are many counts of this clonotype. V gene TRBV6-1 combines with J gene TRBJ1-6; 8 nucleotides match TRBD1. The CDR3 totals 16 residues. Unmatched junction bases numbered 11, after V lost 6 bases and J lost 7 bases. Germline values: CDR1 MNHNS, CDR2 SASEGT. This CDR3 is CASSSTGGLWNSPLHF. In DNA, the CDR3 is TGTGCCAGCAGCAGCACAGGGGGACTTTGGAATTCACCCCTCCACTTT.